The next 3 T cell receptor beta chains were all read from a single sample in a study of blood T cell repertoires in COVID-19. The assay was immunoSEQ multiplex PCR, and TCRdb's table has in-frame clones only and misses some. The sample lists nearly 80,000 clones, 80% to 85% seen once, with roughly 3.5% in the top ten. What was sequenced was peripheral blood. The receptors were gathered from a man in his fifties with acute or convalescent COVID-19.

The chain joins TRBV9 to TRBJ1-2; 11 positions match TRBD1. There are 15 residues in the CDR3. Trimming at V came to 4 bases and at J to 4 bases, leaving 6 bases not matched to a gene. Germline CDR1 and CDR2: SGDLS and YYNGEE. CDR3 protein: CASSRGQGASYGYTF. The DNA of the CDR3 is TGTGCCAGCAGCCGCGGACAGGGGGCAAGCTATGGCTACACCTTC.

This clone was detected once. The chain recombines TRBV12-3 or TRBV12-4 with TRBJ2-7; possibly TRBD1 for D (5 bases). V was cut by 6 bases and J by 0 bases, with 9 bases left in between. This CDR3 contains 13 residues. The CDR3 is CASRDTNSYEQYF. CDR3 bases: TGTGCCAGCAGGGACACGAACTCCTACGAGCAGTACTTC.

CDR3 sequence (DNA): TGTGCCAGCAGCTTGGGCCCGGGAGGGGGCGATGAGCAGTTCTTC. Translating it yields CASSLGPGGGDEQFF. The chain has TRBV5-6 and TRBJ2-1; TRBD2 is a possible D gene (8 bases). The CDR3 runs 15 residues. Trimming left V 0 bases short and J 8 bases short, with 15 bases between. Germline V gene data show CDR1 as SGHDT and CDR2 as YYEEEE.